This TCR beta chain was identified during a study of monozygotic twins with cystic fibrosis. Study details: Libraries were built from around 3 micrograms of fragmented DNA using 15 PCR cycles.

Study-level results: Co-twins had the most similar V usage for 13 of 16 pairs, J for 8. Nucleotide-identical clonotype sharing was significantly higher within monozygotic CF twin pairs than between unrelated CF individuals. Median Simpson clonality of roughly 0.01 suggested naive T cells predominated.

TCRdb's copy holds only in-frame clones and misses some; the assay was immunoSEQ multiplex PCR. The data contain about 15,000 clones, around 96% of them singletons. V was pared by 5 bases and J by 1 base, with 17 bases between. The CDR3 contains 16 residues. Germline CDR1 SGHNT, CDR2 YENEEA. This clone was recorded once. The antigen is not known. The origin of this receptor is a girl aged 2-10 years with cystic fibrosis. The material sequenced was blood. The chain employs TRBV11-3 and TRBJ1-1; the D gene is possibly TRBD1 (6 bases). For the CDR3, the DNA is TGTGCCAGCAGCCCCCGAGGGGGAGGCCCGAACACTGAAGCTTTCTTT. Translation: CASSPRGGGPNTEAFF.